Listed below are T cell receptor beta chains from one sample, sequenced in a study of cytomegalovirus exposure and HLA in healthy donors. Generated by immunoSEQ multiplex PCR, the TCRdb table keeps only in-frame clones and is missing some. This sample's clone table lists about 210,000 clones. Sequenced: PBMCs. The origin of the receptors is a woman under 40 in good health and CMV-seropositive. The CDR3 runs from the conserved cysteine through the conserved F or W. D genes are given only for firm matches.

D | J | length | V | DNA | CDR3
TRBD1 | TRBJ1-5 | 16 | TRBV9 | TGTGCCAGCAGCGTGGGTGACTGGACAGGGTATCAGCCCCAGCATTTT | CASSVGDWTGYQPQHF
TRBD1 | TRBJ1-2 | 14 | TRBV6-5 | TGTGCCACCTCCCCGGGACAGGGTTCTGGGGGCTACACCTTC | CATSPGQGSGGYTF
NA | TRBJ2-7 | 13 | TRBV2 | TGTGCCAGCCGGGGACTGGGGGACTCCGAGCAGTACTTC | CASRGLGDSEQYF
NA | TRBJ1-5 | 15 | TRBV6-1 | TGTGCCAGCAGTGAAGACCCCAGCGACTTAGGGCCCCAGCATTTT | CASSEDPSDLGPQHF
NA | TRBJ2-7 | 13 | TRBV19 | TGTGCCAGTAGTTCGGGACACCCCTACGAGCAGTACTTC | CASSSGHPYEQYF
NA | TRBJ1-1 | 13 | TRBV5-8 | TGTGCCAGCAGCCCGGGTAAAGGGGCTGAAGCTTTCTTT | CASSPGKGAEAFF
TRBD1 | TRBJ2-5 | 15 | TRBV6-5 | TGTGCCAGCAACCGACAGGGGTTGGATGCAGAGACCCAGTACTTC | CASNRQGLDAETQYF
TRBD1 | TRBJ1-5 | 14 | TRBV27 | TGTGCCAGCAGCCCTACAGGGGGCAATCAGCCCCAGCATTTT | CASSPTGGNQPQHF
NA | TRBJ2-7 | 15 | TRBV27 | TGTGCCAGCAGGCGGCAGGGAAACCTGAACTACGAGCAGTACTTC | CASRRQGNLNYEQYF
TRBD1 | TRBJ1-5 | 15 | TRBV19 | TGTGCCAGTAGTGGGGCAGGGGGCTTCAATCAGCCCCAGCATTTT | CASSGAGGFNQPQHF
NA | TRBJ1-2 | 14 | TRBV4-1 | TGCGCCAGCAGCCAAGTGGAGGGCGACTATGGCTACACCTTC | CASSQVEGDYGYTF
NA | TRBJ2-5 | 14 | TRBV19 | TGTGCCAGTAGTATCCCTGGTCCCGGGGAGACCCAGTACTTC | CASSIPGPGETQYF
TRBD1 | TRBJ1-1 | 15 | TRBV27 | TGTGCCAGCAGTTGGACAGGGGGCATGAACACTGAAGCTTTCTTT | CASSWTGGMNTEAFF
TRBD1 | TRBJ2-4 | 14 | TRBV30 | TGTGCCTGGAACCTAGGACAGGGACTCAACATTCAGTACTTC | CAWNLGQGLNIQYF
NA | TRBJ2-6 | 17 | TRBV5-4 | TGTGCCAGCAGCTTGGCCGGACTCTCCTCTGGGGCCAACGTCCTGACTTTC | CASSLAGLSSGANVLTF
NA | TRBJ1-4 | 14 | TRBV5-1 | TGCGCCAGCAGCGTACAGGGTAGGGATGAAAAACTGTTTTTT | CASSVQGRDEKLFF
NA | TRBJ1-3 | 16 | TRBV7-6 | TGTGCCAGCACATGGGGCGAGACAGACTCTGGAAACACCATATATTTT | CASTWGETDSGNTIYF
NA | TRBJ1-5 | 15 | TRBV18 | TGTGCCAGCTCACCAAGAGCGAGTAGCAATCAGCCCCAGCATTTT | CASSPRASSNQPQHF
NA | TRBJ2-5 | 13 | TRBV6-5 | TGTGCCAGCAGTTATGTCAGGCAAGAGACCCAGTACTTC | CASSYVRQETQYF
TRBD2 | TRBJ2-2 | 15 | TRBV27 | TGTGCCAGCAGTTTTAGCGGGAGTTCCACCGGGGAGCTGTTTTTT | CASSFSGSSTGELFF
NA | TRBJ2-7 | 15 | TRBV5-1 | TGCGCCAGCACCCGATCCTACGCGGGAACGAACGAGCAGTACTTC | CASTRSYAGTNEQYF
TRBD2 | TRBJ2-2 | 17 | TRBV19 | TGTGCCAGTAGTATTACTAGCGGGGGGGAATACACCGGGGAGCTGTTTTTT | CASSITSGGEYTGELFF
TRBD2 | TRBJ2-2 | 15 | TRBV7-2 | TGTGCCAGCAGCTTATTCGGGGAGGGAGGCGGGGAGCTGTTTTTT | CASSLFGEGGGELFF
NA | TRBJ1-2 | 15 | TRBV7-2 | TGTGCCAGCAGCTTCCTGAGCCAAGCCATGGATGGCTACACCTTC | CASSFLSQAMDGYTF
NA | TRBJ2-7 | 12 | TRBV5-1 | TGCGCCAGCAGCTTGGGTTACTACGAGCAGTACTTC | CASSLGYYEQYF
TRBD2 | TRBJ2-3 | 17 | TRBV11-2 | TGTGCCAGCAGCTTAGGCCCACTAGCGGGGCTCACAGATACGCAGTATTTT | CASSLGPLAGLTDTQYF
NA | TRBJ2-3 | 15 | TRBV10-3 | TGTGCCATCAGTGCCAACCGGGAAAGCACAGATACGCAGTATTTT | CAISANRESTDTQYF
NA | TRBJ1-1 | 17 | TRBV7-2 | TGTGCCAGCAGCTTAGTTGCTCCCTTCGGGGGACACACTGAAGCTTTCTTT | CASSLVAPFGGHTEAFF
TRBD1 | TRBJ1-4 | 15 | TRBV14 | TGTGCCAGCAGCCTTCGGACAGGGGGCCTGGAAAAACTGTTTTTT | CASSLRTGGLEKLFF
NA | TRBJ2-7 | 15 | TRBV5-1 | TGCGCCAGCTCTCCCACCGGACTGCGCTCCTACGAGCAGTACTTC | CASSPTGLRSYEQYF
NA | TRBJ1-5 | 15 | TRBV7-8 | TGTGCCAGCAGCTTAGCGGCCGGCAGGAATCAGCCCCAGCATTTT | CASSLAAGRNQPQHF
NA | TRBJ1-2 | 13 | TRBV5-6 | TGTGCCAGCAGCTTTACAGAAACGCGGGGCTACGCCTTC | CASSFTETRGYAF
NA | TRBJ2-3 | 16 | TRBV5-1 | TGCGCCAGCAGCTTGTTAGCAGGGGACAGCACAGATACGCAGTATTTT | CASSLLAGDSTDTQYF
TRBD1 | TRBJ1-4 | 18 | TRBV5-4 | TGTGCCAGCAGCTTGGGACCAGTGACAGGGGGGACGGGTGAAAAACTGTTTTTT | CASSLGPVTGGTGEKLFF
TRBD1 | TRBJ2-5 | 14 | TRBV10-3 | TGTGCCACCCTGACAGGGGGGGGCCAAGAGACCCAGTACTTC | CATLTGGGQETQYF
TRBD2 | TRBJ2-1 | 14 | TRBV27 | TGTGCCAGCAGTTTGGGACTAGCGGGACCGTTGCAGTTCTTC | CASSLGLAGPLQFF
NA | TRBJ2-7 | 13 | TRBV28 | TGTGCCAGCAGTTCGGTACAGGCCTACGAGCAGTACTTC | CASSSVQAYEQYF
NA | TRBJ1-2 | 13 | TRBV5-1 | TGCGCCAGCAGCTTGGACAGTCTCTATGGCTACACCTTC | CASSLDSLYGYTF
NA | TRBJ1-1 | 15 | TRBV4-1 | TGCGCCAGCAGCCGGGGGACTTCAGGGACGACTGAAGCTTTCTTT | CASSRGTSGTTEAFF
NA | TRBJ1-1 | 15 | TRBV12-5 | TGTGCTAGTGGTTTGCCGGACAGTAAGAGGACTGAAGCTTTCTTT | CASGLPDSKRTEAFF
NA | TRBJ2-7 | 12 | TRBV6-1 | TGTGCCAGCAGTATGGACAGCTACGAGCAGTACTTC | CASSMDSYEQYF
NA | TRBJ1-3 | 16 | TRBV5-5 | TGTGCCAGCAGCTTGGAATACACCCACACTGGAAACACCATATATTTT | CASSLEYTHTGNTIYF
NA | TRBJ1-6 | 15 | TRBV5-6 | TGTGCCAGCAGCCCCCGAACGTCGGGGAATTCACCCCTCCACTTT | CASSPRTSGNSPLHF
NA | TRBJ2-2 | 12 | TRBV5-1 | TGCGCCAGCAGCTTGGCCGGTGATGAGCTGTTTTTT | CASSLAGDELFF
NA | TRBJ2-2 | 14 | TRBV28 | TGTGCCAGCAGTTCCGGTAGGAACACCGGGGAGCTGTTTTTT | CASSSGRNTGELFF
NA | TRBJ2-7 | 16 | TRBV10-2 | TGCGCCAGCAGTGGCCCCCAGAAGAGGGCGACCTACGAGCAGTACTTC | CASSGPQKRATYEQYF
TRBD2 | TRBJ2-1 | 14 | TRBV7-7 | TGTGCCAGCAGCTTCGGAGCGGGAGGGTATAAGAAGTTCTTC | CASSFGAGGYKKFF